The next 16 T cell receptor beta chains were all read from a single sample in a study of cytomegalovirus exposure and HLA in healthy donors. Repertoires were generated with immunoSEQ multiplex PCR, while TCRdb's copy carries only in-frame clones and drops some. The table shows around 61,000 clones, with 85% to 95% occurring only once. Sample: PBMCs. All receptors come from a man between 18 and 35 years old in good health and CMV-seronegative.

In this sample, this clone is medium-sized. The rearrangement uses TRBV27 and TRBJ1-2, with D possibly being TRBD1 (6 bases). Trimming took 5 bases from V and 7 from J, leaving 17 bases between them. Germline V CDR1 and CDR2: MNHEY, SMNVEV (reference sequence). CDR3 length: 14 residues. The CDR3 region is CASSLSPGAGGYTF. CDR3 DNA sequence: TGTGCCAGCAGTCTAAGCCCAGGGGCGGGTGGCTACACCTTC.

Only a few counts were recorded for this clone. The rearrangement links TRBV4-2 to TRBJ1-5, with D unresolved. V lost 0 bases and J 9 bases, leaving 12 bases between the germline ends. Germline V gives CDR1 LGHNA, CDR2 YNFKEQ. The CDR3 has 14 residues. CDR3 bases: TGTGCCAGCAGCCAAGAAAGGGAGGTTAGGCCCCAGCATTTT. It translates to CASSQEREVRPQHF.

This clone appeared a single time. This chain links TRBV7-9 with TRBJ2-1, with unresolved D. Between the trimmed V and J ends, which lost 2 bases and 4 bases, there was a span of 9 bases. Looked up from germline, CDR1 is SEHNR and CDR2 is FQNEAQ (reference sequence). The CDR3 spans 14 residues. CDR3 amino acids: CASSLLIRYNEQFF. In nucleotides, the CDR3 is TGTGCCAGCAGCTTACTGATCAGGTACAATGAGCAGTTCTTC.

This sequence joins TRBV7-8 and TRBJ2-7; a weak D match, TRBD2 (6 bases). There are 14 residues in the CDR3. The ends were cut back, 5 bases at V and 11 bases at J, with 22 bases in the middle. CDR1 is SGHVS and CDR2 is FQNEAQ in the germline V gene. The CDR3 is CASSPLASVPQEYF. The CDR3 region has the DNA TGTGCCAGCAGCCCGTTGGCTAGCGTCCCCCAGGAGTACTTC.

The chain joins TRBV19 to TRBJ1-4; D gene unclear. This CDR3 is 12 amino acids long. The V end was cut by 8 bases, the J end by 12 bases, with 16 bases between. CDR1 is LNHDA, CDR2 SQIVND, per germline (reference sequence). CDR3 bases: TGTGCCAGTCGCGGGGATCGAAGGGAACTGTTTTTT. Amino acids: CASRGDRRELFF.

The chain uses TRBV19 and TRBJ1-5; D is undetermined. Trimming left V 7 bases short and J 0 bases short, with 4 bases between. From germline, CDR1 is LNHDA and CDR2 SQIVND (reference sequence). CDR3 length: 12 amino acids. CDR3 sequence reads: CASTGSNQPQHF. CDR3 nucleotides: TGTGCCAGTACCGGTAGCAATCAGCCCCAGCATTTT. The entire variable domain, with the rest obtained from reference TRBV19 and TRBJ1-5, is as follows: DGGITQSPKYLFRKEGQNVTLSCEQNLNHDAMYWYRQDPGQGLRLIYYSQIVNDFQKGDIAEGYSVSREKKESFPLTVTSAQKNPTAFYLCASTGSNQPQHFGDGTRLSIL.

The V and J genes are TRBV28 and TRBJ2-7, with 10 bases fitting TRBD1. The CDR3 covers 14 residues. Trimming took 4 bases from V and 4 from J; bases not matched to a gene: 4. The germline gives CDR1 MDHEN, CDR2 SYDVKM. Here the CDR3 reads CASSSGTGVYEQYF. The CDR3 DNA sequence: TGTGCCAGCAGTTCCGGGACAGGGGTGTACGAGCAGTACTTC.

The chain is built from TRBV5-6 and TRBJ2-3, with 9 nucleotides matching TRBD2. The trim removed 5 bases at V and 5 bases at J, leaving 15 bases unmatched. The CDR3 extends over 17 amino acids. From germline, CDR1 is SGHDT and CDR2 YYEEEE. CDR3 in DNA: TGTGCCAGCAGGTCGGAGTTGGCGGGAGGGCTTGGAGATACGCAGTATTTT. This encodes CASRSELAGGLGDTQYF.

The chain has TRBV9 and TRBJ2-7; D call uncertain. CDR3 length: 16 amino acids. V was pared by 4 bases and J by 8 bases, with 25 bases between. Germline V gene lookup returns CDR1 SGDLS and CDR2 YYNGEE. As DNA, the CDR3 is TGTGCCAGCAGCCCACGAGGATCGGAGTCCCTCTCGAAGCAGTACTTC. This gives the protein CASSPRGSESLSKQYF.

The chain recombines TRBV27 with TRBJ2-2, with D possibly matching TRBD1 (6 bases). The germline V gene encodes CDR1 MNHEY and CDR2 SMNVEV (reference sequence). Trimming took off 4 bases at V and 1 base at J, with 7 bases between the two ends. The CDR3 runs to 14 residues. The CDR3 is CASSWTENTGELFF. The DNA of the CDR3 is TGTGCCAGCAGTTGGACAGAGAACACCGGGGAGCTGTTTTTT.

The chain carries TRBV4-3 and TRBJ2-2; no definite D call. The V and J ends lost 1 base and 1 base respectively, with 4 bases between them. Germline V gene sequence: CDR1 LGHNA, CDR2 YSLEER. The CDR3 is made up of 14 amino acids. CDR3 nucleotide sequence: TGCGCCAGCAGCCAAGTTATGAACACCGGGGAGCTGTTTTTT. This sequence encodes CASSQVMNTGELFF.

This clone was observed once. The rearrangement uses TRBV21-1 and TRBJ1-5. TRBV21-1 is termed a pseudogene. The CDR3 runs to 17 residues. In DNA, the CDR3 is TGTGCCAGCAGCAAAGTTATAGGGGACTCCCGGTTCCAGCCCCAGCATTTT. Its translation is CASSKVIGDSRFQPQHF.

This CDR3 is CASSLPGQGLETQYF. The CDR3 DNA reads as TGTGCCAGCAGCCTACCGGGACAGGGCTTAGAGACCCAGTACTTC. The chain uses TRBV7-3 and TRBJ2-5; the match to TRBD1 covers 9 bases. The germline gives CDR1 SGHTA, CDR2 FQGTGA. V shed 5 bases, J shed 4 bases, and the junction held 8 bases outside the gene matches. The CDR3 has 15 amino acids.

This chain connects TRBV5-1 to TRBJ2-5, with D possibly being TRBD1 (5 bases). The CDR3 consists of 13 residues. V lost 0 bases to trimming and J lost 6 bases, with 9 bases between them. In germline, CDR1 is SGHRS, CDR2 YFSETQ. The CDR3 here is CASSLVGQQTQYF. The CDR3 nucleotides read TGCGCCAGCAGCTTGGTTGGACAACAGACCCAGTACTTC.

The rearrangement uses TRBV5-4 and TRBJ1-2, with D tentatively TRBD1 (5 bases). With 0 bases removed from V and 4 bases from J, the gap between germline ends came to 13 bases. Germline CDR1 reads SGHNT; CDR2 reads YYREEE (reference sequence). The CDR3 has 15 residues. The CDR3 DNA reads as TGTGCCAGCAGCTTGGAGGTGGGGCAGGTCTATGGCTACACCTTC. Translated, it gives CASSLEVGQVYGYTF.

This chain joins TRBV13 and TRBJ1-1, with D possibly being TRBD1 (5 bases). V was shortened by 5 bases and J by 6 bases, with 10 bases between the two germline ends. There are 12 residues in the CDR3. The germline gives CDR1 PRHDT, CDR2 FYEKMQ (reference sequence). CDR3: CASSLRGAEAFF. The CDR3 nucleotides are TGTGCCAGCAGCCTCCGGGGGGCTGAAGCTTTCTTT. The full variable domain, its missing parts supplied by reference TRBV13 and TRBJ1-1, is AAGVIQSPRHLIKEKRETATLKCYPIPRHDTVYWYQQGPGQDPQFLISFYEKMQSDKGSIPDRFSAQQFSDYHSELNMSSLELGDSALYFCASSLRGAEAFFGQGTRLTVV.